This passage covers 24 T cell receptor beta chains from one sample sequenced in a study of siplizumab effects on memory and regulatory T cells. This table comes from immunoSEQ multiplex PCR, and its TCRdb copy is limited to in-frame clones, with some not included. The sample carries tens of thousands of clones, less than 90% recorded once. Input material: memory CD4+ T cells sorted from blood. The receptors were gathered from a human donor in good health.

The chain carries TRBV2 and TRBJ1-2; D call uncertain. The CDR3 runs to 13 residues. V gave up 8 bases and J gave up 4 bases, with 14 bases separating them. The germline V gene encodes CDR1 SNHLY and CDR2 FYNNEI. In nucleotides, the CDR3 is TGTGCCAGCGAGAGGGATGGGTCCTATGGCTACACCTTC. Its protein is CASERDGSYGYTF.

The chain uses TRBV2 and TRBJ1-2; 7 bases fit TRBD1. V dropped 10 bases and J dropped 4; count of bases not matched to a gene: 6. The CDR3 sequence is 12 residues long. Germline V lookup: CDR1 SNHLY, CDR2 FYNNEI. CDR3 residues: CAKGGGGYGYTF. DNA of the CDR3: TGTGCCAAAGGAGGGGGCGGCTATGGCTACACCTTC.

The gene calls are TRBV10-2 and TRBJ2-7; no definite D call. The V end was cut by 6 bases, the J end by 5 bases, with 8 bases between. Germline loops: CDR1 WSHSY, CDR2 SAAADI. This CDR3 comprises 11 residues. The CDR3 nucleotides are TGCGCCAGCAGGGGGTTCGACGAGCAGTACTTC. Residues: CASRGFDEQYF.

This chain links TRBV28 with TRBJ1-2; D unresolved. Germline CDR1 and CDR2: MDHEN and SYDVKM. Trimming took 8 bases from V and 2 from J, leaving 9 bases between them. The CDR3 is made up of 12 amino acids. Written as DNA, the CDR3 is TGTGCCAGCGTCGGATCCAACTATGGCTACACCTTC. Its protein is CASVGSNYGYTF.

This rearrangement joins TRBV2 to TRBJ1-6, with D possibly being TRBD1 (6 bases). Per the germline V gene, CDR1 is SNHLY and CDR2 is FYNNEI. The CDR3 spans 13 residues. V was trimmed by 10 bases and J by 8 bases, leaving 15 bases between them. The CDR3 protein is CATRQVSDSPLHF. The CDR3 coding sequence is TGTGCCACAAGACAGGTCAGCGATTCACCCCTCCACTTT.

V usage is TRBV7-2 and J usage is TRBJ2-1; no clear D. In germline, CDR1 is SGHTA, CDR2 FQGNSA. This CDR3 is built from 15 residues. V lost 5 bases to trimming and J lost 1 base, with 12 bases between them. The CDR3 sequence: CASSPRGESYNEQFF. The CDR3 DNA sequence: TGTGCCAGCAGCCCCCGTGGAGAGTCCTACAATGAGCAGTTCTTC. Supplemented by reference TRBV7-2 and TRBJ2-1, the full variable domain reads GAGVSQSPSNKVTEKGKDVELRCDPISGHTALYWYRQSLGQGLEFLIYFQGNSAPDKSGLPSDRFSAERTGGSVSTLTIQRTQQEDSAVYLCASSPRGESYNEQFFGPGTRLTVL.

This chain joins TRBV15 and TRBJ2-5; 10 nucleotides agree with TRBD1. This CDR3 spans 14 amino acids. Germline CDR1 and CDR2: LNHNV and YYDKDF (reference sequence). Trimming cost V 3 bases and J 5 bases; bases outside gene matches: 3. As DNA, the CDR3 is TGTGCCACCAGCAGGGACAGGGGGAGGGAGACCCAGTACTTC. Translation gives CATSRDRGRETQYF.

The rearrangement joins TRBV5-1 to TRBJ2-7; D is ambiguous. Trimming removed 4 bases at V and 0 bases at J, with 14 bases between. From germline, CDR1 is SGHRS and CDR2 YFSETQ. The CDR3 is made up of 15 amino acids. This chain's CDR3 is CASSRDGYPSYEQYF. In nucleotides, the CDR3 is TGCGCCAGCAGCCGTGACGGGTATCCCTCCTACGAGCAGTACTTC. Drawing the rest from reference TRBV5-1 and TRBJ2-7, the complete variable domain is KAGVTQTPRYLIKTRGQQVTLSCSPISGHRSVSWYQQTPGQGLQFLFEYFSETQRNKGNFPGRFSGRQFSNSRSEMNVSTLELGDSALYLCASSRDGYPSYEQYFGPGTRLTVT.

The chain combines TRBV7-2 with TRBJ1-1; TRBD1 is a possible D gene (6 bases). The germline V gene encodes CDR1 SGHTA and CDR2 FQGNSA. This CDR3 spans 14 amino acids. Between the trimmed V and J ends, which lost 2 bases and 0 bases, there was a span of 7 bases. CDR3 region: CASSLRTVNTEAFF. DNA of the CDR3: TGTGCCAGCAGCTTAAGGACAGTGAACACTGAAGCTTTCTTT.

The chain recombines TRBV28 with TRBJ2-3; D remains unclear. The CDR3 has 14 amino acids. Trimming stripped 5 bases from V and 4 bases from J, with 13 bases between. CDR1 and CDR2 from the germline V gene are MDHEN and SYDVKM. CDR3 nucleotides: TGTGCCAGCAGTCCCCCATGGCCCGCAGATACGCAGTATTTT. This translates into CASSPPWPADTQYF.

J is TRBJ1-1 and V is TRBV6-5; D unclear. The CDR3 loop spans 14 amino acids. The germline V gene has CDR1 MNHEY and CDR2 SVGAGI. The V and J ends lost 1 base and 0 bases respectively, with 6 bases between them. CDR3 sequence reads: CASSYFHMNTEAFF. The CDR3 DNA reads TGTGCCAGCAGTTACTTTCACATGAACACTGAAGCTTTCTTT.

The V and J genes are TRBV14 and TRBJ2-3; 8 bases are shared with TRBD1. The germline V gene encodes CDR1 SGHDN and CDR2 FVKESK. Losses at the gene ends were 4 bases for V and 4 bases for J; bases not matched to a gene: 4. This CDR3 has 14 residues. CDR3 protein: CASSRQGRADTQYF. CDR3 DNA: TGTGCCAGCAGCCGACAGGGGCGCGCAGATACGCAGTATTTT.

The rearrangement links TRBV2 to TRBJ2-6; weak D call: TRBD2 (6 bases). The CDR3 covers 19 residues. V gave up 6 bases and J gave up 0 bases, with 21 bases separating them. Germline loops: CDR1 SNHLY, CDR2 FYNNEI. The CDR3 sequence: CASRGALGRDPSGANVLTF. CDR3 DNA: TGTGCCAGCAGAGGAGCCTTAGGGCGGGACCCCTCTGGGGCCAACGTCCTGACTTTC.

The J gene is TRBJ2-7, the V gene TRBV2; D tentatively fits TRBD1 or TRBD2 (5 bases each). The CDR3 runs 12 residues. Germline V gene lookup returns CDR1 SNHLY and CDR2 FYNNEI. V was shortened by 8 bases and J by 6 bases, with 14 bases between the two germline ends. The CDR3 bases are TGTGCCAGCGGATCAGGGACGGGCGAGCAGTACTTC. It translates to CASGSGTGEQYF.

The genes are TRBV6-4 and TRBJ2-3; D gene unclear. V lost 4 bases and J 10 bases, leaving 18 bases between the germline ends. Germline lookup yields CDR1 MRHNA and CDR2 SNTAGT. The CDR3 consists of 14 residues. The CDR3 region is CASSVDWIERPQYF. The CDR3 nucleotides are TGTGCCAGCAGTGTAGACTGGATAGAGAGGCCGCAGTATTTT.

To note about this clone: The same CDR3 also results from other DNA sequences found in this sample. The chain employs TRBV4-2 and TRBJ1-6; the match to TRBD1 covers 7 bases. The CDR3 sequence is 16 residues long. The trim removed 4 bases at V and 8 bases at J, leaving 11 bases unmatched. Germline CDR1 and CDR2: LGHNA and YNFKEQ. The CDR3 sequence is CASSPPGQGVDSPLHF. As DNA, the CDR3 is TGTGCCAGCAGCCCCCCGGGGCAGGGGGTTGATTCACCCCTCCACTTT.

The chain has TRBV30 and TRBJ2-6; D is undetermined. The CDR3 consists of 15 residues. Germline CDR1 reads GTSNPN; CDR2 reads SVGIG (reference sequence). With 5 bases removed from V and 2 bases from J, the gap between germline ends came to 13 bases. The CDR3, as DNA: TGTGCCTGGGGTGACTCAGGAGCTGGGGCCAACGTCCTGACTTTC. Translating it yields CAWGDSGAGANVLTF.

This rearrangement joins TRBV11-1 to TRBJ1-2; weak D call: TRBD1 (5 bases). Germline CDR1 and CDR2: SGHAT and FQDESV (reference sequence). The ends were cut back, 10 bases at V and 2 bases at J, with 8 bases in the middle. This CDR3 is built from 11 residues. Here the CDR3 reads CATRGNYGYTF. CDR3 nucleotides: TGTGCCACCCGGGGGAACTATGGCTACACCTTC.

V gene TRBV2 combines with J gene TRBJ2-5; 7 nucleotides match TRBD1. The germline V gene encodes CDR1 SNHLY and CDR2 FYNNEI. V was clipped by 8 bases and J by 5 bases; unmatched bases: 2. The CDR3 is 11 amino acids. As DNA, the CDR3 is TGTGCCAGCTTGACAGGGGAGACCCAGTACTTC. Translated, it gives CASLTGETQYF.

The rearrangement links TRBV4-1 to TRBJ1-5; D remains unclear. The length of the CDR3 is 16 residues. Trimming stripped 0 bases from V and 11 bases from J, with 20 bases between. CDR1 and CDR2 from the germline V gene are MGHRA and YSYEKL. DNA for the CDR3: TGCGCCAGCAGCCAAGAGGCGAACTTAGCAATCAGCTCCCAGCATTTT. It yields the protein CASSQEANLAISSQHF.

This sequence joins TRBV5-8 and TRBJ2-7, with 9 bases aligning to TRBD2. Germline V CDR1 and CDR2: SGHTS, YDEGEE. V shed 1 base, J shed 2 bases, and the junction held 4 bases outside the gene matches. The CDR3 consists of 15 residues. The CDR3 DNA reads TGTGCCAGCAGCTTGTATCTAGCGGGAACCTACGAGCAGTACTTC. Translation: CASSLYLAGTYEQYF.

This sequence joins TRBV5-1 and TRBJ1-2; D is perhaps TRBD1 (6 bases). The CDR3 has 14 amino acids. The V and J ends lost 4 bases and 4 bases respectively, with 14 bases between them. Germline assignment: CDR1 SGHRS and CDR2 YFSETQ. This CDR3 reads CASSGETGLYGYTF. The CDR3 DNA reads as TGCGCCAGCAGCGGGGAGACAGGCCTCTATGGCTACACCTTC.

This clone appeared once. The rearrangement uses TRBV6-5 and TRBJ2-2, with 9 bases matching TRBD2. The CDR3 covers 13 residues. Germline V gene sequence: CDR1 MNHEY, CDR2 SVGAGI. The CDR3 sequence is CAVTSGNTGELFF. CDR3 nucleotides: TGTGCAGTGACTAGCGGAAACACCGGGGAGCTGTTTTTT.

The chain joins TRBV4-1 to TRBJ1-1; D gene uncertain. The V gene's germline CDR1 is MGHRA and CDR2 YSYEKL. V was shortened by 6 bases and J by 0 bases, with 11 bases between the two germline ends. There are 14 residues in the CDR3. In DNA form, the CDR3 reads TGCGCCAGCAGGCCGCAACAGTTGAACACTGAAGCTTTCTTT. Encoded protein: CASRPQQLNTEAFF.